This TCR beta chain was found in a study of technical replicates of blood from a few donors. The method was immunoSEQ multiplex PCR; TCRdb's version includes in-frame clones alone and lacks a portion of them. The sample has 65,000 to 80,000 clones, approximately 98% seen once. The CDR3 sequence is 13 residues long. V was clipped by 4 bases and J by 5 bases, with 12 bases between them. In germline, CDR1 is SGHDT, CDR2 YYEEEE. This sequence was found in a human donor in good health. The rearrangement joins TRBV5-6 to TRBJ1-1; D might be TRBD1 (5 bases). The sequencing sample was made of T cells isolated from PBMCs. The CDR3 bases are TGTGCCAGCAGCCGTGATGCAGGGACTGAAGCTTTCTTT. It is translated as CASSRDAGTEAFF.